This T cell receptor beta chain was sequenced during a study of T-cell memory formation after mild COVID-19. At the level of the study: The two donors had largely donor-specific TCR clusters.

5'RACE, which relied on constant-segment primers, yielded TCR alpha and TCR beta cDNA libraries carrying sample barcodes and UMIs. TCRdb reprocessed the 5' RACE reads via MiXCR and lists one record per CDR3 protein. The repertoire holds 210,000 or so distinct CDR3 sequences, with around 20% as singletons. General study findings and limits: CD8+ contracting clones occupied EMRA, while CD4+ ones occupied mainly CM and EM.

This clonotype has a handful of counts. No antigen is known for it. The CDR3 is made up of 13 amino acids. V lost 1 base to trimming and J lost 8 bases, with 8 bases between them. The germline V gene encodes CDR1 SEHNR and CDR2 FQNEAQ (reference sequence). This sequence was found in an adult woman who had mild COVID-19 (a few samples of this study predate the infection). Cell type and time point are not known. The sample was PBMCs or a T cell subset sorted from them (not recorded which). The rearrangement uses TRBV7-9 and TRBJ1-4; D gene uncertain. CDR3 bases: TGTGCCAGCAGCTTAGAGGTCAGAGAAAAACTGTTTTTT. Translating it yields CASSLEVREKLFF.